A single sample is the source of the 30 T cell receptor beta chains below, sequenced in a study of vaccination and CD4 T cells after COVID-19. Sequenced with the Oncomine TCR Beta short-read assay was DNA taken from cultured CD4+ T cells. MiXCR was run by TCRdb on the PCR reads, yielding one entry per CDR3 protein. The repertoire holds about 23,000 distinct CDR3 sequences, with roughly 44% as singletons. Time point reported: late sampling 161 to 241 days after vaccination in a few convalescent patients. As to treatment: approximately nine-day PBMC culture with coronavirus spike peptide pools or control peptides (ViraFEST assay). No antigen has been assigned to these receptors. The sample was CD4+ T cells from blood, cultured in vitro, taken about 7 months after SARS-CoV-2 vaccination. These TCRs come from a human donor who had recovered from COVID-19.

The chain joins TRBV20-1 to TRBJ1-1; 10 bases agree with TRBD1. Germline assignment: CDR1 DFQATT and CDR2 SNEGSKA (reference sequence). The CDR3 contains 14 residues. The trim removed 5 bases at V and 0 bases at J, leaving 3 bases unmatched. The CDR3 region is CSAGTGAMNTEAFF. The CDR3 DNA is TGCAGTGCTGGGACAGGGGCGATGAACACTGAAGCTTTCTTT.

The chain employs TRBV27 and TRBJ2-3, with D perhaps TRBD1 (5 bases). Trimming left V 2 bases short and J 9 bases short, with 12 bases between. Germline V lookup: CDR1 MNHEY, CDR2 SMNVEV (reference sequence). This CDR3 region has 13 residues. The CDR3 DNA reads as TGTGCCAGCAGTTTAAAAGGGGTCAACACGCAGTATTTT. Its protein product is CASSLKGVNTQYF.

The rearrangement uses TRBV6-1 and TRBJ1-5; D is possibly TRBD1 (5 bases). V was pared by 3 bases and J by 6 bases, with 12 bases between. Germline-derived CDR1 and CDR2 are MNHNS and SASEGT. There are 14 residues in the CDR3. The CDR3 protein is CASSDGGSSQPQHF. The CDR3 DNA sequence: TGTGCCAGCAGTGACGGGGGTTCGAGTCAGCCCCAGCATTTT.

J is TRBJ2-7 and V is TRBV7-2; D not certain. Looked up from germline, CDR1 is SGHTA and CDR2 is FQGNSA. Trimming stripped 0 bases from V and 10 bases from J, with 10 bases between. This CDR3 contains 12 residues. CDR3 amino acids: CASSLARREQYF. CDR3 sequence (DNA): TGTGCCAGCAGCTTAGCGAGGCGAGAACAGTACTTC.

This sequence joins TRBV24-1 and TRBJ2-7; the D call may be TRBD1 or TRBD2 (6 bases each). Deletions cut 3 bases from V and 3 bases from J, with 11 bases between. This CDR3 is 14 amino acids long. Germline loops: CDR1 KGHDR, CDR2 SFDVKD. CDR3 nucleotides: TGTGCCACCAGTGATCCCAAGGGGGGCTACGAGCAGTACTTC. Protein sequence: CATSDPKGGYEQYF.

This clonotype was counted between two and nine times. The chain joins TRBV19 to TRBJ1-5; 9 nucleotides match TRBD1. CDR1 is LNHDA, CDR2 SQIVND, per germline (reference sequence). The CDR3 length is 16 residues. Trimming cost V 2 bases and J 6 bases; bases outside gene matches: 8. CDR3 loop: CASSILVGQGSQPQHF. In nucleotides, the CDR3 is TGTGCCAGTAGTATACTTGTGGGACAGGGTAGTCAGCCCCAGCATTTT.

The chain recombines TRBV7-3 with TRBJ2-6; no firm D call. V gave up 3 bases and J gave up 0 bases, with 9 bases separating them. The CDR3 consists of 16 residues. The germline V gene encodes CDR1 SGHTA and CDR2 FQGTGA. The CDR3 spells CASSLFGVSGANVLTF. The CDR3 DNA reads TGTGCCAGCAGCTTGTTTGGGGTCTCTGGGGCCAACGTCCTGACTTTC.

The chain employs TRBV10-3 and TRBJ1-2; D unclear. Germline CDR1 is ENHRY and CDR2 is SYGVKD. V was pared by 6 bases and J by 5 bases, with 7 bases between. This CDR3 has 11 residues. CDR3 in amino acids: CAISEAYGYTF. The CDR3 coding sequence is TGTGCCATCAGCGAGGCATATGGCTACACCTTC.

The chain recombines TRBV7-2 with TRBJ2-3, with D perhaps TRBD1 (6 bases). CDR3 length equals 14 residues. Trimming cost V 2 bases and J 5 bases, with 11 bases left between them. The germline gives CDR1 SGHTA, CDR2 FQGNSA. CDR3 loop: CASSLLDRQDTQYF. CDR3 DNA sequence: TGTGCCAGCAGCTTATTGGACAGACAAGATACGCAGTATTTT.

V is TRBV6-4 and J is TRBJ2-7; D is unresolved. Germline V gene lookup returns CDR1 MRHNA and CDR2 SNTAGT. V lost 2 bases and J lost 2, with 7 bases in between. CDR3 length: 13 amino acids. DNA of the CDR3: TGTGCCAGCAGTGACGGTCCAACCTACGAGCAGTACTTC. It yields the protein CASSDGPTYEQYF.

The rearrangement joins TRBV28 to TRBJ1-5; D unclear. Germline values: CDR1 MDHEN, CDR2 SYDVKM. The V end was cut by 3 bases, the J end by 1 base, with 10 bases between. The CDR3 consists of 15 residues. The CDR3 DNA sequence: TGTGCCAGCAGTTTGACGTTCGTAAGCAATCAGCCCCAGCATTTT. Encoded protein: CASSLTFVSNQPQHF.

The CDR3 is CASSDRDNSPLHF. The CDR3 DNA reads TGTGCCAGCAGTGACAGGGATAATTCACCCCTCCACTTT. The chain has TRBV6-4 and TRBJ1-6; D is ambiguous. Germline assignment: CDR1 MRHNA and CDR2 SNTAGT. The CDR3 is 13 amino acids. V dropped 2 bases and J dropped 5 bases, with 4 bases sitting between them.

The chain recombines TRBV7-3 with TRBJ2-5; possibly TRBD1 or TRBD2 for D (6 bases each). The germline V gene encodes CDR1 SGHTA and CDR2 FQGTGA. CDR3 length: 13 amino acids. Trimming pared 2 bases from V and 5 bases from J, leaving 9 bases between. The chain's CDR3 is CASSLGGRETQYF. CDR3 sequence (DNA): TGTGCCAGCAGCTTAGGGGGGCGGGAGACCCAGTACTTC.

The table lists this clonotype with a count of one. The chain uses TRBV24-1 and TRBJ2-1; 11 bases agree with TRBD2. Losses at the gene ends were 6 bases for V and 4 bases for J; bases not matched to a gene: 4. This CDR3 is built from 15 residues. The V gene's germline CDR1 is KGHDR and CDR2 SFDVKD. CDR3 sequence reads: CATSHTSGRYNEQFF. CDR3 DNA sequence: TGTGCCACCAGTCACACTAGCGGGAGATACAATGAGCAGTTCTTC.

The rearrangement joins TRBV7-9 to TRBJ1-4; 7 bases align to TRBD1. The CDR3 is 14 amino acids. The V segment lost 5 bases and the J segment 7 bases; nucleotides outside the gene matches: 7. Germline assignment: CDR1 SEHNR and CDR2 FQNEAQ (reference sequence). The DNA of the CDR3 is TGTGCCAGCAGCGCAAACAGGGGAGGTGAAAAACTGTTTTTT. It translates to CASSANRGGEKLFF.

J is TRBJ2-2 and V is TRBV25-1, with TRBD2 matching 11 bases. J lost 3 bases, V lost 3 bases, and 0 bases had no gene match. The CDR3 extends over 15 amino acids. The germline gives CDR1 MGHDK, CDR2 SYGVNS. The CDR3 DNA reads TGTGCCAGCAGTGATAGCGGGAGGGACACCGGGGAGCTGTTTTTT. This translates into CASSDSGRDTGELFF.

The CDR3 loop is CASSPLERGTDTQYF. DNA of the CDR3: TGTGCCAGCAGTCCTTTGGAGAGGGGGACAGATACGCAGTATTTT. The V and J genes are TRBV27 and TRBJ2-3, with a tentative D call TRBD1 (6 bases). V lost 5 bases to trimming and J lost 3 bases, with 15 bases between them. The CDR3 is 15 residues long. CDR1 MNHEY and CDR2 SMNVEV come from the germline V gene (reference sequence).

This clonotype was picked up a small number of times. This chain connects TRBV6-5 to TRBJ2-3, with 9 bases lining up with TRBD2. V lost 0 bases and J lost 4; bases outside the gene matches: 11. Germline lookup yields CDR1 MNHEY and CDR2 SVGAGI. This CDR3 spans 18 amino acids. CDR3 amino acids: CASSYSTVAGEGADTQYF. The CDR3 nucleotides are TGTGCCAGCAGTTACTCGACGGTAGCGGGAGAGGGGGCAGATACGCAGTATTTT.

This clonotype came up a few times. This chain links TRBV20-1 with TRBJ2-2; the match to TRBD2 covers 8 bases. The CDR3 is 15 amino acids. The germline V gene has CDR1 DFQATT and CDR2 SNEGSKA (reference sequence). J gave up 4 bases and V 0 bases, and 4 bases lay outside the gene matches. CDR3 residues: CSARDPGGATGELFF. The CDR3, as DNA: TGCAGTGCTAGAGACCCGGGGGGGGCCACCGGGGAGCTGTTTTTT.

V usage is TRBV7-2 and J usage is TRBJ2-7; 12 positions match TRBD2. This CDR3 comprises 18 residues. CDR1 is SGHTA and CDR2 is FQGNSA in the germline V gene. The V segment lost 5 bases and the J segment 0 bases; nucleotides outside the gene matches: 11. The CDR3 nucleotides are TGTGCCAGCAGCCAAGAAGCTAGCGGGAGGGCCAACTCCTACGAGCAGTACTTC. It is translated as CASSQEASGRANSYEQYF. The full variable domain, with the rest looked up from reference TRBV7-2 and TRBJ2-7, is GAGVSQSPSNKVTEKGKDVELRCDPISGHTALYWYRQSLGQGLEFLIYFQGNSAPDKSGLPSDRFSAERTGGSVSTLTIQRTQQEDSAVYLCASSQEASGRANSYEQYFGPGTRLTVT.

The rearrangement links TRBV20-1 to TRBJ2-2, with 14 bases fitting TRBD2. This CDR3 is built from 16 residues. Germline CDR1 reads DFQATT; CDR2 reads SNEGSKA (reference sequence). The V segment lost 0 bases and the J segment 7 bases; nucleotides outside the gene matches: 4. CDR3: CSAREGLAGVDGELFF. In DNA, the CDR3 is TGCAGTGCTAGAGAGGGACTAGCGGGAGTGGACGGGGAGCTGTTTTTT.

This clonotype is medium-sized within its sample. V and J are TRBV10-2 and TRBJ2-1; 7 nucleotides line up with TRBD2. Germline CDR1 and CDR2: WSHSY and SAAADI. Trimming removed 6 bases from V and 4 bases from J; junction bases left unmatched: 9. The CDR3 has 15 residues. CDR3 amino acids: CASSQRLAAYNEQFF. CDR3 nucleotide sequence: TGCGCCAGCAGCCAAAGACTAGCCGCTTACAATGAGCAGTTCTTC.

The V and J genes are TRBV7-8 and TRBJ1-6; the D is unclear. The length of the CDR3 is 16 residues. V shed 3 bases and J shed 7 bases, with 16 bases lying between them. Germline CDR1 SGHVS, CDR2 FQNEAQ. The CDR3 region has the DNA TGTGCCAGCAGCTTTGGGCAATTGGCAGGAAATTCACCCCTCCACTTT. This codes for CASSFGQLAGNSPLHF.

To note about this clonotype: One base away lies a much larger clone, so this may be a sequencing read error. V gene TRBV5-4 combines with J gene TRBJ2-3; D not certain. The germline V gene encodes CDR1 SGHNT and CDR2 YYREEE (reference sequence). CDR3 length equals 12 residues. Trimming took 4 bases from V and 0 from J, leaving 3 bases between them. This chain's CDR3 is CASSASTDTQYF. The DNA of the CDR3 is TGTGCCAGCAGCGCTAGCACAGATACGCAGTATTTT.

This sequence joins TRBV20-1 and TRBJ1-2, with D maybe TRBD1 (5 bases). Trimming shortened V by 1 base and J by 5 bases, and 14 bases separated the two germline ends. The germline CDR1 and CDR2 sequences are DFQATT and SNEGSKA (reference sequence). This CDR3 is built from 14 residues. The CDR3 nucleotides are TGCAGTGCTAGAGTCCGTCAGGGAGCTTATGGCTACACCTTC. This encodes CSARVRQGAYGYTF.

This clonotype was counted between two and nine times. The chain carries TRBV11-3 and TRBJ2-3, with 7 nucleotides matching TRBD2. This CDR3 is 14 amino acids long. The V gene end was trimmed by 5 bases and the J gene end by 2 bases; junction bases not matched to a gene: 4. Germline assignment: CDR1 SGHNT and CDR2 YENEEA. CDR3 in DNA: TGTGCCAGCAGCCCCGGGGGGAACACAGATACGCAGTATTTT. It specifies CASSPGGNTDTQYF.

This clonotype occurred a few times. This chain uses TRBV7-9 with TRBJ2-3, with 9 positions matching TRBD2. The ends lost 4 bases at V and 5 bases at J; junction bases unmatched: 22. The CDR3 is 20 residues long. Per germline, CDR1 SEHNR and CDR2 FQNEAQ (reference sequence). In DNA form, the CDR3 reads TGTGCCAGCAGCTCCCTCCAGGGTGCCAGCGGGAGGCCAGGGGGAGATACGCAGTATTTT. It is translated as CASSSLQGASGRPGGDTQYF.

The chain uses TRBV20-1 and TRBJ2-1; 14 nucleotides line up with TRBD2. Trimming cost V 3 bases and J 12 bases; bases outside gene matches: 10. This CDR3 is built from 15 residues. The V gene's germline CDR1 is DFQATT and CDR2 SNEGSKA (reference sequence). The CDR3, as DNA: TGCAGTGCTAGTCTGGGACTAGCGGGAGCGCCTTGGCAGTTCTTC. Translated: CSASLGLAGAPWQFF.

V and J are TRBV7-9 and TRBJ2-7, with TRBD1 identical over 10 bases. The length of the CDR3 is 14 residues. J was trimmed by 3 bases and V by 5 bases; bases with no gene match: 4. From germline, CDR1 is SEHNR and CDR2 FQNEAQ (reference sequence). This CDR3 is CASSETGGLYEQYF. The CDR3 nucleotides read TGTGCCAGCAGCGAGACAGGGGGCCTCTACGAGCAGTACTTC.

This clonotype occurred once. J is TRBJ1-6 and V is TRBV19; D may be TRBD1 (6 bases). The CDR3 covers 13 residues. Deletions cut 7 bases from V and 9 bases from J, with 13 bases between. CDR1 and CDR2 from the germline V gene are LNHDA and SQIVND (reference sequence). Written as DNA, the CDR3 is TGTGCCAGTACCAAGGACAGAACTTCACCCCTCCACTTT. Protein: CASTKDRTSPLHF.